What follows are 28 T cell receptor beta chains derived from one specimen sequenced in a study of blood T cells in healthy people across ages. The use of a sample-barcoded 5' primer and a J-beta primer mix characterized a second PCR of about 7 to 12 cycles. TCRdb ran MiXCR on the 5' RACE reads and lists one entry per CDR3 protein. The data contain 1.5 million or so distinct CDR3 sequences, roughly 40% of them singletons. What was sequenced was blood. The receptors were gathered from a woman in her late teens or twenties in good health.

V usage is TRBV6-1 and J usage is TRBJ1-3, with no clear D. The CDR3 runs to 16 residues. V was cut by 3 bases and J by 0 bases, with 12 bases left in between. In germline, CDR1 is MNHNS, CDR2 SASEGT. This chain's CDR3 is CASSEQVHSSGNTIYF. The CDR3 coding sequence is TGTGCCAGCAGTGAGCAGGTACACTCCTCTGGAAACACCATATATTTT.

This clonotype was found a few times. The chain employs TRBV29-1 and TRBJ2-5, with D maybe TRBD1 (5 bases). The CDR3 is made up of 17 amino acids. V lost 1 base and J lost 2, with 20 bases in between. Per the germline V gene, CDR1 is SQVTM and CDR2 is ANQGSEA. The DNA of the CDR3 is TGCAGCGTTGAAGGCACCCTAAAGGGGCCCTATCAAGAGACCCAGTACTTC. It is translated as CSVEGTLKGPYQETQYF.

The chain has TRBV3-1 and TRBJ1-4; TRBD1 is a possible D gene (6 bases). V was cut by 4 bases and J by 4 bases, with 10 bases left in between. Germline CDR1 and CDR2: LGHDT and YNNKEL (reference sequence). The CDR3 consists of 14 residues. The CDR3 spells CASSPGTRNEKLFF. The DNA for the CDR3 is TGTGCCAGCAGCCCCGGGACACGTAATGAAAAACTGTTTTTT.

The chain couples TRBV6-5 to TRBJ2-1; D is undetermined. The germline V gene encodes CDR1 MNHEY and CDR2 SVGAGI. V lost 2 bases and J 3 bases, leaving 11 bases between the germline ends. The CDR3 is made up of 15 amino acids. The CDR3 spells CASSYPSDLYNEQFF. The CDR3 nucleotides are TGTGCCAGCAGTTACCCATCGGACCTCTACAATGAGCAGTTCTTC.

The V gene is TRBV28, the J gene TRBJ1-3, with 8 bases lining up with TRBD1. The CDR3 sequence is 14 residues long. V shed 4 bases and J 5 bases; nucleotides not matched to a gene: 4. The germline V gene has CDR1 MDHEN and CDR2 SYDVKM. The DNA for the CDR3 is TGTGCCAGCAGTTACCAGGGGGCAAGAAACACCATATATTTT. Its translation is CASSYQGARNTIYF.

Only a few counts were recorded for this clonotype. The chain couples TRBV18 to TRBJ2-7; possible D gene TRBD2, 6 bases. The CDR3 loop spans 15 amino acids. CDR1 and CDR2 from the germline V gene are KGHSH and LQKENI. V lost 2 bases and J lost 6, with 17 bases in between. The CDR3 sequence: CASSPGMRGNGEQYF. CDR3 sequence (DNA): TGTGCCAGCTCACCAGGGATGCGGGGTAATGGCGAGCAGTACTTC.

J is TRBJ2-1 and V is TRBV2; 12 bases are shared with TRBD2. J gave up 8 bases and V 7 bases, and 6 bases lay outside the gene matches. This CDR3 comprises 14 residues. Germline V gives CDR1 SNHLY, CDR2 FYNNEI. CDR3 amino acids: CASTQLAGGHEQFF. In nucleotides, the CDR3 is TGTGCCAGCACGCAACTAGCGGGAGGACATGAGCAGTTCTTC.

This clonotype was picked up a small number of times. The rearrangement joins TRBV6-5 to TRBJ2-1, with 12 bases aligning to TRBD2. V lost 6 bases and J lost 0; bases outside the gene matches: 3. This CDR3 is built from 16 residues. Germline values: CDR1 MNHEY, CDR2 SVGAGI. The CDR3 reads CASRKTSGSSYNEQFF. DNA for the CDR3: TGTGCCAGCAGAAAGACTAGCGGGAGCTCCTACAATGAGCAGTTCTTC.

The chain uses TRBV28 and TRBJ1-2; 7 bases are a match to TRBD1. The V gene end was trimmed by 6 bases and the J gene end by 2 bases; junction bases not matched to a gene: 9. The CDR3 extends over 15 amino acids. Germline CDR1 MDHEN, CDR2 SYDVKM. The CDR3, as DNA: TGTGCCAGCAGCCGCTCCGGGACAGTGAACTATGGCTACACCTTC. Amino acid sequence: CASSRSGTVNYGYTF.

This clonotype was recorded a few times. This chain connects TRBV9 to TRBJ1-1; D is uncertain. The CDR3 runs 13 residues. CDR1 is SGDLS and CDR2 is YYNGEE in the germline V gene. The V and J ends lost 3 bases and 0 bases respectively, with 6 bases between them. The CDR3 sequence: CASSAMMNTEAFF. In nucleotides, the CDR3 is TGTGCCAGCAGCGCGATGATGAACACTGAAGCTTTCTTT. Using reference TRBV9 and TRBJ1-1 for the parts outside the CDR3, the full variable domain is DSGVTQTPKHLITATGQRVTLRCSPRSGDLSVYWYQQSLDQGLQFLIQYYNGEERAKGNILERFSAQQFPDLHSELNLSSLELGDSALYFCASSAMMNTEAFFGQGTRLTVV.

This clonotype was seen a few times. The chain recombines TRBV20-1 with TRBJ2-1; 9 bases align to TRBD2. V lost 2 bases to trimming and J lost 5 bases; unmatched junction nucleotides: 10. This CDR3 region has 16 residues. Germline CDR1 reads DFQATT; CDR2 reads SNEGSKA (reference sequence). CDR3 loop: CSARLAGGLEDNEQFF. CDR3 nucleotide sequence: TGCAGTGCTAGACTGGCGGGGGGGCTTGAGGACAATGAGCAGTTCTTC.

The gene calls are TRBV12-3 or TRBV12-4 and TRBJ2-7; 8 bases fit TRBD2. The CDR3 runs 15 residues. J was trimmed by 7 bases and V by 6 bases; bases with no gene match: 14. The CDR3 bases are TGTGCCAGCAGGCCCAATGCGGGAGGTAGGAATGAGCAGTACTTC. The encoded protein is CASRPNAGGRNEQYF.

This chain uses TRBV7-3 with TRBJ2-3; 9 bases line up with TRBD2. The CDR3 is made up of 17 amino acids. V shed 1 base and J 0 bases; nucleotides not matched to a gene: 5. Germline CDR1 SGHTA, CDR2 FQGTGA. The CDR3 here is CASSLMLAGASTDTQYF. CDR3 coding DNA: TGTGCCAGCAGCTTAATGTTAGCGGGGGCCAGCACAGATACGCAGTATTTT.

This clonotype has a handful of counts. CDR3: CASSQAGGSANYGYTF. The CDR3 DNA follows: TGTGCCAGCAGCCAAGCGGGGGGCTCGGCTAACTATGGCTACACCTTC. This chain uses TRBV3-1 with TRBJ1-2, with D possibly TRBD1 on 6 matching bases. The germline V gene has CDR1 LGHDT and CDR2 YNNKEL (reference sequence). Trimming removed 1 base at V and 0 bases at J, with 12 bases between. The CDR3 extends over 16 amino acids.

This sequence joins TRBV7-9 and TRBJ2-7; 10 nucleotides match TRBD2. CDR1 SEHNR and CDR2 FQNEAQ come from the germline V gene (reference sequence). J was trimmed by 5 bases and V by 2 bases; bases with no gene match: 9. The CDR3 contains 16 residues. This CDR3 reads CASSLTSGTSQNEQYF. For the CDR3, the DNA is TGTGCCAGCAGCTTAACTAGCGGGACATCCCAAAACGAGCAGTACTTC.

This clonotype has just a few counts. The chain has TRBV7-2 and TRBJ2-7, with 7 positions matching TRBD2. Germline CDR1 and CDR2: SGHTA and FQGNSA. V was clipped by 1 base and J by 2 bases; unmatched bases: 8. The CDR3 has 16 amino acids. The CDR3 sequence is CASSLVPAGEAYEQYF. In nucleotides, the CDR3 is TGTGCCAGCAGCTTAGTCCCCGCGGGAGAGGCCTACGAGCAGTACTTC.

This clonotype appeared a few times. The CDR3 DNA follows: TGTGCCAGCAGCTTAGGACTTACGAACACTGAAGCTTTCTTT. As protein: CASSLGLTNTEAFF. J is TRBJ1-1 and V is TRBV7-2; unclear D gene. The CDR3 is made up of 14 amino acids. Per germline, CDR1 SGHTA and CDR2 FQGNSA. The V gene lost 1 base and the J gene lost 1 base, with 7 bases spanning the gap.

This clonotype came up a few times. V usage is TRBV12-3 or TRBV12-4 and J usage is TRBJ1-6, with 7 positions matching TRBD1. J lost 7 bases, V lost 5 bases, and 5 bases had no gene match. This CDR3 has 14 amino acids. The CDR3: CASSKQGLNSPLHF. CDR3 nucleotide sequence: TGTGCCAGCAGTAAACAGGGGTTGAATTCACCCCTCCACTTT.

The chain carries TRBV6-5 and TRBJ1-2; D remains ambiguous. CDR3 size: 13 residues. Germline V CDR1 and CDR2: MNHEY, SVGAGI. V lost 2 bases to trimming and J lost 4 bases, with 8 bases between them. The CDR3 DNA is TGTGCCAGCAGTTACGGCGCTGTCTATGGCTACACCTTC. It translates to CASSYGAVYGYTF.

This clonotype was seen a single time. The V and J genes are TRBV3-1 and TRBJ1-2, with D perhaps TRBD1 (5 bases). The CDR3 sequence is 13 residues long. From germline, CDR1 is LGHDT and CDR2 YNNKEL (reference sequence). Deletions cut 0 bases from V and 8 bases from J, with 10 bases between. DNA of the CDR3: TGTGCCAGCAGCCAAGAGGTGGGGCTAGGCTACACCTTC. Residues: CASSQEVGLGYTF.

The chain recombines TRBV21-1 with TRBJ2-1; the table assigns TRBD2, which was not confirmed against the DNA. TRBV21-1 is shown as a pseudogene. This CDR3 is 16 amino acids long. CDR3 sequence reads: CASNYNPSGLYNEQFF. The CDR3 DNA sequence: TGTGCCAGCAACTACAATCCTAGCGGCCTCTACAATGAGCAGTTCTTC.

This clonotype was found a few times. The chain links TRBV6-1 to TRBJ2-5; D is ambiguous. Looked up from germline, CDR1 is MNHNS and CDR2 is SASEGT. The CDR3 is 8 amino acids. This CDR3 is CAQETQYF. The DNA for the CDR3 is TGTGCGCAAGAGACCCAGTACTTC.

This clonotype turned up a few times. The chain combines TRBV10-3 with TRBJ2-5, with 8 bases lining up with TRBD2. Germline-derived CDR1 and CDR2 are ENHRY and SYGVKD. V lost 6 bases and J lost 1; bases outside the gene matches: 1. The CDR3 is 13 residues long. For the CDR3, the DNA is TGTGCCATCAGCACTAGCGGCCAAGAGACCCAGTACTTC. Translation: CAISTSGQETQYF.

In this sample, this clonotype turned up once. This chain uses TRBV12-3 or TRBV12-4 with TRBJ2-2; the D gene is possibly TRBD1 (7 bases). This CDR3 spans 13 amino acids. V was cut by 6 bases and J by 6 bases, with 11 bases left in between. DNA of the CDR3: TGTGCCAGCAGGCGGGACAGCCCCGGGGAGCTGTTTTTT. Protein product: CASRRDSPGELFF.

V is TRBV5-1 and J is TRBJ2-3; TRBD2 aligns across 11 bases. Germline lookup yields CDR1 SGHRS and CDR2 YFSETQ. V was pared by 6 bases and J by 0 bases, with 3 bases of the junction left unmatched. The CDR3 covers 15 residues. The CDR3: CASNVAGGSTDTQYF. The DNA of the CDR3 is TGCGCCAGCAACGTAGCGGGAGGGAGCACAGATACGCAGTATTTT.

This clonotype is a singleton in its sample. The V and J genes are TRBV29-1 and TRBJ2-3, with D possibly TRBD2 on 6 matching bases. Germline CDR1 is SQVTM and CDR2 is ANQGSEA. CDR3 length equals 13 residues. Trimming left V 7 bases short and J 0 bases short, with 11 bases between. CDR3 loop: CSAMGTSTDTQYF. CDR3 nucleotides: TGCAGCGCCATGGGGACTAGCACAGATACGCAGTATTTT.

This sequence joins TRBV2 and TRBJ2-4, with D tentatively TRBD2 (6 bases). The V end lost 7 bases, the J end lost 6 bases, and 13 bases lay between the germline ends. CDR3 length: 13 residues. The germline V gene encodes CDR1 SNHLY and CDR2 FYNNEI. CDR3 nucleotide sequence: TGTGCCAGCAAGAGTCAGGGAGGAAACATTCAGTACTTC. Its translation is CASKSQGGNIQYF.

The CDR3, as DNA: TGTGCCAGCAGTGGACTAGCGGGAGGCCTCCTGAATGAGCAGTTCTTC. It encodes CASSGLAGGLLNEQFF. The chain employs TRBV25-1 and TRBJ2-1; TRBD2 matches at 13 bases. Germline V gives CDR1 MGHDK, CDR2 SYGVNS. Unmatched junction bases numbered 7, after V lost 4 bases and J lost 7 bases. The CDR3 runs to 16 residues.